This T cell receptor beta chain stems from a study of T-cell memory formation after mild COVID-19. Study summary: TCR clusters largely stayed donor specific.

Germline assignment: CDR1 SGDLS and CDR2 YYNGEE. The CDR3 is 13 residues long. The V end was cut by 2 bases, the J end by 2 bases, with 6 bases between. Notes on this clonotype: Its target is not known.

Broader study findings: Confirmation was lacking for SARS-CoV-2 specificity of second-wave clones that peaked on day 37.

Constant-segment primers served in 5'RACE that generated TCR alpha and TCR beta cDNA libraries bearing sample barcodes and UMIs. TCRdb itself ran the 5' RACE reads through MiXCR, one entry per CDR3 protein. The table includes around 420,000 distinct CDR3 sequences, 20% to 25% detected once. The genes are TRBV9 and TRBJ2-3, with D possibly being TRBD2 (5 bases). This receptor was obtained from an adult woman who had mild COVID-19 (a few samples of this study predate the infection). Cell type and time point are not known. Sequencing was performed on PBMCs or a T cell subset sorted from them (not recorded which). The CDR3 DNA follows: TGTGCCAGCAGCGTCGACTACACAGATACGCAGTATTTT. Its translation is CASSVDYTDTQYF.